Each of the 15 T cell receptor beta chains below was sequenced from the same sample in a study of CD8+CD57+ T cells in acquired aplastic anemia (dated by TCRdb to the late 2010s). For sequencing, an Illumina HiSeq 2000 was employed. Genomic DNA served as template for TCR beta VDJ combination and CDR3 sequence profiling. TCRdb reworked the public reads: Q25 trimming with fastp, MiXCR clone assembly, productive beta chains retained. CDR3 protein duplicates are merged, each entry listing the most common genes and DNA. This sample gives 180,000 or so distinct CDR3 sequences in total; 48% of them show up just once. The ten most abundant clones make up about 1.8% of the sample. Expansion of CD8+CD57+ cells had been shown by flow cytometry in the patients chosen for sequencing. Sequenced sample: sorted CD4+, CD8+, or CD8+CD57+ T cells (not recorded which) from PBMCs. All receptors come from a human donor with aplastic anemia.

Comment on this clonotype: A much larger clone differs from this one at a single base, so this may be a read error. The genes are TRBV5-1 and TRBJ1-5; 7 nucleotides line up with TRBD1. The V segment lost 4 bases and the J segment 2 bases; nucleotides outside the gene matches: 3. CDR3 length equals 14 residues. Germline V CDR1 and CDR2: SGHRS, YFSETQ. The CDR3 DNA sequence: TGCGCCAGCAGCGCGGGACAGTGCAATCAGCCCCAGCATTTT. Amino acids: CASSAGQCNQPQHF.

V and J are TRBV20-1 and TRBJ1-6, with no clear D. The V gene's germline CDR1 is DFQATT and CDR2 SNEGSKA (reference sequence). Trimming shortened V by 2 bases and J by 10 bases, and 12 bases separated the two germline ends. The CDR3 sequence is 13 residues long. CDR3 in amino acids: CSARTGLYSPLHF. CDR3 DNA: TGCAGTGCTAGAACTGGGTTGTACTCACCCCTCCACTTT.

This sequence joins TRBV24-1 and TRBJ1-5, with D unresolved. This CDR3 contains 13 residues. V was pared by 5 bases and J by 2 bases, with 6 bases between. Germline CDR1 is KGHDR and CDR2 is SFDVKD. The DNA of the CDR3 is TGTGCCACCAGTGGGCAGGGCAATCAGCCCCAGCATTTT. Translating gives CATSGQGNQPQHF.

This chain uses TRBV7-9 with TRBJ1-6; 7 bases match TRBD1. The CDR3 is 13 amino acids. CDR1 and CDR2 from the germline V gene are SEHNR and FQNEAQ (reference sequence). For the CDR3, the DNA is TGTGCTAGTGCCAGGGACAGTAATTCACCCCTCCACTTT. Translation: CASARDSNSPLHF.

The genes are TRBV14 and TRBJ2-1; 8 bases agree with TRBD1. Germline V gives CDR1 SGHDN, CDR2 FVKESK. The length of the CDR3 is 15 residues. V shed 2 bases, J shed 5 bases, and the junction held 5 bases outside the gene matches. CDR3 region: CASSQRRTGNNEQFF. CDR3 in DNA: TGTGCCAGCAGCCAAAGAAGGACAGGGAACAATGAGCAGTTCTTC.

The V and J genes are TRBV24-1 and TRBJ2-5; D gene uncertain. The V end was cut by 2 bases, the J end by 1 base, with 10 bases between. The CDR3 spans 15 residues. Germline CDR1 KGHDR, CDR2 SFDVKD. CDR3 nucleotide sequence: TGTGCCACCAGTGATTCCGCCGGGTTCCAAGAGACCCAGTACTTC. It encodes CATSDSAGFQETQYF.

This clonotype has a handful of counts. V gene TRBV7-2 combines with J gene TRBJ1-5; D perhaps matches TRBD1 (5 bases). Germline CDR1 SGHTA, CDR2 FQGNSA. The CDR3 sequence is 15 residues long. Trimming stripped 4 bases from V and 1 base from J, with 11 bases between. The CDR3 region is CASSSEWGSNQPQHF. For the CDR3, the DNA is TGTGCCAGCAGCTCCGAGTGGGGGAGCAATCAGCCCCAGCATTTT.

This clonotype was counted at least ten times. V usage is TRBV10-1 and J usage is TRBJ1-1; 7 nucleotides match TRBD1. V lost 4 bases, J lost 1 base, and 3 bases stayed unmatched. The CDR3 loop spans 14 amino acids. Germline lookup yields CDR1 WNHNN and CDR2 SYGVQD (reference sequence). This CDR3 reads CASSGRTGNTEAFF. The CDR3 region has the DNA TGCGCCAGCAGTGGAAGGACAGGGAACACTGAAGCTTTCTTT.

J is TRBJ2-7 and V is TRBV19; perhaps TRBD1 as D (5 bases). This CDR3 comprises 13 residues. Germline CDR1 reads LNHDA; CDR2 reads SQIVND (reference sequence). Trimming pared 2 bases from V and 5 bases from J, leaving 10 bases between. CDR3 residues: CASSIQGRDEQYF. As DNA, the CDR3 is TGTGCCAGTAGTATACAGGGTAGGGACGAGCAGTACTTC.

The CDR3, as DNA: TGTGCCAGTACCACAGGGTATCAGCCCCAGCATTTT. Encoded protein: CASTTGYQPQHF. The V gene is TRBV19, the J gene TRBJ1-5, with D tentatively TRBD1 (6 bases). This CDR3 spans 12 amino acids. V dropped 7 bases and J dropped 5 bases, with 9 bases sitting between them. Germline values: CDR1 LNHDA, CDR2 SQIVND (reference sequence).

This clonotype appeared many times. This rearrangement joins TRBV5-1 to TRBJ2-3; D might be TRBD2 (6 bases). Trimming pared 1 base from V and 6 bases from J, leaving 12 bases between. The CDR3 sequence is 14 residues long. Germline lookup yields CDR1 SGHRS and CDR2 YFSETQ. DNA of the CDR3: TGCGCCAGCAGCTTGACTAGCCCTGAGGATACGCAGTATTTT. The encoded protein is CASSLTSPEDTQYF.

The chain uses TRBV19 and TRBJ1-2; a weak D match, TRBD1 (5 bases). The CDR3 covers 15 residues. The V and J ends lost 7 bases and 4 bases respectively, with 19 bases between them. Germline CDR1 reads LNHDA; CDR2 reads SQIVND (reference sequence). The CDR3 sequence: CASTEQVGMSYGYTF. The CDR3 coding sequence is TGTGCCAGTACGGAACAGGTGGGAATGAGCTATGGCTACACCTTC.

This clonotype showed up many times. The CDR3 spells CASSIGQANSGNTIYF. The CDR3 DNA reads as TGTGCCAGTAGTATAGGACAGGCAAACTCTGGAAACACCATATATTTT. The V call is TRBV19, the J call TRBJ1-3, with D possibly matching TRBD1 (6 bases). The V end was cut by 1 base, the J end by 0 bases, with 10 bases between. The CDR3 has 16 residues. Germline CDR1 LNHDA, CDR2 SQIVND (reference sequence).

This clonotype occurred many times. The genes are TRBV5-8 and TRBJ2-5, with 12 bases identical to TRBD2. The trim removed 4 bases at V and 5 bases at J, leaving 3 bases unmatched. From germline, CDR1 is SGHTS and CDR2 YDEGEE. This CDR3 region has 14 residues. The CDR3 DNA follows: TGTGCCAGCAGCGCGCTAGCGGGAGGGGAGACCCAGTACTTC. Protein: CASSALAGGETQYF.

This rearrangement joins TRBV5-1 to TRBJ1-1; D remains unclear. V lost 0 bases and J lost 1, with 16 bases in between. Germline V gene lookup returns CDR1 SGHRS and CDR2 YFSETQ. CDR3 length equals 17 residues. The CDR3 DNA reads as TGCGCCAGCAGCTTGGGACCGATGATGAAGGGGAACACTGAAGCTTTCTTT. This translates into CASSLGPMMKGNTEAFF.